This T cell receptor beta chain was sequenced in a study of beta chain features in type 1 diabetes. Across the whole study: Examination spanned 100 million to 130 million sorted cells from all samples.

The authors reverse transcribed all of the isolated RNA, so sequencing captured expressed TCRB transcripts. Assay used: immunoSEQ multiplex PCR; TCRdb lists only in-frame clones, some missing. Altogether 400,000 to 600,000 clones are present, about 29% being singletons, with the ten largest covering about 0.065%. Study-wide findings and caveats: Sampled from patients, naive, central memory and Treg TCRB repertoires appeared more similar than those sampled from healthy donors.

About this clone itself: The antigen is undetermined.

Populations obtained by sorting all exceeded 98% purity. Material: naive CD4+ T cells from blood. The receptor was derived from a man aged 18 to 29 in good health.

The CDR3 DNA is TGTGCCAGCAGTGAAGGTGGAGGGGGCTACAATGAGCAGTTCTTC. Its protein is CASSEGGGGYNEQFF. V and J are TRBV25-1 and TRBJ2-1, with D perhaps given as TRBD1 or TRBD2 (6 bases each). The CDR3 length is 15 residues. Germline assignment: CDR1 MGHDK and CDR2 SYGVNS. Between the trimmed V and J ends, which lost 2 bases and 3 bases, there was a span of 11 bases.